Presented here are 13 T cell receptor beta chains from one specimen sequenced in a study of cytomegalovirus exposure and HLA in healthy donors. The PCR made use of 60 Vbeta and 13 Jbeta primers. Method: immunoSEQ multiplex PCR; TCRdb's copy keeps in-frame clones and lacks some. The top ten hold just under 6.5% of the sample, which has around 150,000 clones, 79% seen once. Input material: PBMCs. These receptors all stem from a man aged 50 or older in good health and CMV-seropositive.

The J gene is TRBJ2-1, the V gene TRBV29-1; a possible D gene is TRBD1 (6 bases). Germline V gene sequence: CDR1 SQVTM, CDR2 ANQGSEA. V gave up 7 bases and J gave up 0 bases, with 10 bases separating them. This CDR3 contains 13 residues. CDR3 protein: CSATGSSYNEQFF. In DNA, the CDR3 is TGCAGCGCCACAGGGAGCTCCTACAATGAGCAGTTCTTC.

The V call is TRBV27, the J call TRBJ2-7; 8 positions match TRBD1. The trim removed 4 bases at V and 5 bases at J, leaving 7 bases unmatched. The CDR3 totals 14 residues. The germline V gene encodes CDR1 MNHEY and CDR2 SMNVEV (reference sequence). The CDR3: CASSSTTGVHEQYF. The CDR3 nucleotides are TGTGCCAGCAGTTCCACGACAGGGGTTCACGAGCAGTACTTC.

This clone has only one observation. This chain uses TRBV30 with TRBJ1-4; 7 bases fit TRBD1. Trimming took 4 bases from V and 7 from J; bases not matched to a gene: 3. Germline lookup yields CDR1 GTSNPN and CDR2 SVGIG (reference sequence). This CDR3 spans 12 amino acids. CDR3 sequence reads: CAWNQGGEKLFF. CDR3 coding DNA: TGTGCCTGGAACCAGGGGGGTGAAAAACTGTTTTTT.

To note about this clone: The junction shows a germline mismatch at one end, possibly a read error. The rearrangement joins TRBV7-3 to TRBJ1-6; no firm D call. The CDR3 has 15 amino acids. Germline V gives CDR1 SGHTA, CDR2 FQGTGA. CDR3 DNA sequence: TGTGCCAGCAGCTTAAGTGCGGGCTATGATTCACCCCTCCACTTT. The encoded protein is CASSLSAGYDSPLHF.

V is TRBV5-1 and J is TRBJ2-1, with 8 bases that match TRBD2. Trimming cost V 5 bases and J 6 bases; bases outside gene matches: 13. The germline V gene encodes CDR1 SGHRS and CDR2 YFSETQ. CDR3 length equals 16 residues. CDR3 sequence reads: CASSRPTAGGSNEQFF. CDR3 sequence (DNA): TGCGCCAGCAGTCGACCTACCGCGGGAGGATCCAATGAGCAGTTCTTC.

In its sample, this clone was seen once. CDR3 region: CASRPTSGASKITDTQYF. The CDR3 DNA sequence: TGCGCCAGCAGACCTACTAGCGGAGCTTCCAAGATCACAGATACGCAGTATTTT. V and J are TRBV4-1 and TRBJ2-3; TRBD2 matches 8 bases. Losses at the gene ends were 6 bases for V and 2 bases for J; bases not matched to a gene: 16. This CDR3 is built from 18 residues. The V gene's germline CDR1 is MGHRA and CDR2 YSYEKL.

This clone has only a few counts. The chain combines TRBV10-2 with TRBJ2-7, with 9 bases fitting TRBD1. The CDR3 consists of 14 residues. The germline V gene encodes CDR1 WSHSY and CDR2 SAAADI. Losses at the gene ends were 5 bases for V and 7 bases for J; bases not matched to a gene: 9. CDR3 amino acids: CASSSGTGREEQYF. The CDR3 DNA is TGCGCCAGCAGTTCCGGGACAGGGCGGGAGGAGCAGTACTTC.

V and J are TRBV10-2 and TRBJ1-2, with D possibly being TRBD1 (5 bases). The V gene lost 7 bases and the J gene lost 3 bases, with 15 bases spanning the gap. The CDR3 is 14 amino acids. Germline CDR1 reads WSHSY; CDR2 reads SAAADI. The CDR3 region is CASTKEGYDYGYTF. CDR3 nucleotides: TGCGCCAGCACCAAGGAGGGGTACGACTATGGCTACACCTTC.

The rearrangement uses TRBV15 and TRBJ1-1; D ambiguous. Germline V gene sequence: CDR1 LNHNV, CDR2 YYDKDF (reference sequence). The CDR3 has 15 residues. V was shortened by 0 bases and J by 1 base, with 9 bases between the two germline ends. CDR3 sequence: CATSRDSRENTEAFF. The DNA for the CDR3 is TGTGCCACCAGCAGAGATAGCCGGGAGAACACTGAAGCTTTCTTT.

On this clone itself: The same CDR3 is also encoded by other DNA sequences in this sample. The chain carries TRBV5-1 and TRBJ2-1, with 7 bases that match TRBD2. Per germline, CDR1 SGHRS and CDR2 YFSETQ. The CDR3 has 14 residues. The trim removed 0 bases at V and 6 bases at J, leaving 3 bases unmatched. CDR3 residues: CASSLGLAPNEQFF. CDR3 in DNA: TGCGCCAGCAGCTTGGGACTAGCCCCCAATGAGCAGTTCTTC.

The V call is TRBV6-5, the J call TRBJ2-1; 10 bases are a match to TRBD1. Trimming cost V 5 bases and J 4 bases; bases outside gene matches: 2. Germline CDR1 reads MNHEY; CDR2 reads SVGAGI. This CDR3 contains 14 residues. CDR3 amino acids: CASSRDRGYNEQFF. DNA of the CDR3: TGTGCCAGCAGTCGGGACAGGGGATACAATGAGCAGTTCTTC.

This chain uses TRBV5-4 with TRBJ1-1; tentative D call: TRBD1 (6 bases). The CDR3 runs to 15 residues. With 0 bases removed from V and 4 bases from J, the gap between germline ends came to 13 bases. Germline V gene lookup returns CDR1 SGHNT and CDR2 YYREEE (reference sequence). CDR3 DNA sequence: TGTGCCAGCAGCTTGGCCGGCAGGGGCGGCACTGAAGCTTTCTTT. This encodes CASSLAGRGGTEAFF.

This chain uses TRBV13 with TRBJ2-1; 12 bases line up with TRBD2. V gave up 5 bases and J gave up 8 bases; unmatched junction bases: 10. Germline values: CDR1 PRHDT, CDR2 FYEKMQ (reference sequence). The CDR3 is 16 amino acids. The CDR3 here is CASSQRLAGAMDEQFF. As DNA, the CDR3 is TGTGCCAGCAGCCAACGACTAGCGGGAGCTATGGATGAGCAGTTCTTC.